This T cell receptor beta chain was captured by sequencing in a study of blood T cell repertoires in COVID-19. Study-wide context: Material from acute and convalescent COVID-19 was sourced from the United States, Italy and Spain. PBMCs, B-cell-depleted T cells, or T cells were the source of the cDNA or gDNA that made up the material.

Germline assignment: CDR1 SGHAT and CDR2 FQNNGV. Trimming cost V 3 bases and J 0 bases; bases outside gene matches: 9. The CDR3 contains 17 residues. The table came from immunoSEQ multiplex PCR; TCRdb's copy has only in-frame clones and leaves some out. The table includes approximately 250,000 clones, approximately 80% detected once. Sequencing used peripheral blood. The rearrangement joins TRBV11-2 to TRBJ2-3, with 7 positions matching TRBD2. The receptor comes from a human donor in a cohort sampled during active COVID-19. CDR3 sequence reads: CASSLRDYPMSTDTQYF. For the CDR3, the DNA is TGTGCCAGCAGCTTGAGGGACTACCCTATGAGCACAGATACGCAGTATTTT.